One sample yielded the 6 T cell receptor beta chains listed below, sequenced in a study of PD-1 and CTLA-4 blockade in melanoma. Repertoires were generated with immunoSEQ multiplex PCR, while TCRdb's copy carries only in-frame clones and drops some. The sample contains 15,000 to 20,000 clones, 65% to 85% of which appear only once. The sequencing here drew on CD8+ T cells from peripheral blood, taken before anti-PD-1 treatment. These receptor sequences come from a human donor with melanoma.

The V call is TRBV2, the J call TRBJ2-2; 9 positions match TRBD1. Per germline, CDR1 SNHLY and CDR2 FYNNEI. V was clipped by 6 bases and J by 1 base; unmatched bases: 6. This CDR3 spans 16 amino acids. The CDR3 sequence is CASSTDRGKNTGELFF. CDR3 nucleotide sequence: TGTGCCAGCAGCACCGACAGGGGGAAGAACACCGGGGAGCTGTTTTTT.

Only one count was recorded for this clone. The J gene is TRBJ2-1, the V gene TRBV3-1 (or the pseudogene TRBV3-2); D unclear. Germline V gene sequence: CDR1 LGHDT, CDR2 YNNKEL (reference sequence). V gave up 1 base and J gave up 5 bases, with 9 bases separating them. The CDR3 extends over 14 amino acids. This chain's CDR3 is CASSQGVQNNEQFF. In DNA form, the CDR3 reads TGTGCCAGCAGCCAAGGCGTCCAGAACAATGAGCAGTTCTTC.

This clone appeared a few times. V usage is TRBV14 and J usage is TRBJ1-2; 11 bases line up with TRBD1. This CDR3 comprises 14 residues. V trimming: 4 bases; J trimming: 7 bases; junction bases outside the gene matches: 5. Germline loops: CDR1 SGHDN, CDR2 FVKESK. The CDR3 DNA sequence: TGTGCCAGCAGCCGTGGACAGGGGGCGCTTGGCTACACCTTC. Its protein product is CASSRGQGALGYTF.

This sequence joins TRBV7-9 and TRBJ2-2; no clear D gene. Trimming removed 5 bases from V and 3 bases from J, with 13 bases in between. CDR3 size: 15 residues. The germline V gene encodes CDR1 SEHNR and CDR2 FQNEAQ (reference sequence). CDR3 loop: CASSTQGPHTGELFF. The CDR3 DNA reads as TGTGCCAGCAGCACCCAAGGCCCACACACCGGGGAGCTGTTTTTT.

V is TRBV27 and J is TRBJ1-2; perhaps TRBD1 as D (6 bases). Germline values: CDR1 MNHEY, CDR2 SMNVEV (reference sequence). The CDR3 length is 15 residues. Trimming took 6 bases from V and 3 from J, leaving 17 bases between them. The CDR3 sequence is CASSLEGGEYYGYTF. The CDR3 coding sequence is TGTGCCAGCAGCCTCGAAGGGGGGGAATACTATGGCTACACCTTC.

CDR3 protein: CASSLTDYNEQFF. In nucleotides, the CDR3 is TGTGCCAGCAGTTTAACAGACTACAATGAGCAGTTCTTC. The V gene is TRBV28, the J gene TRBJ2-1; D is ambiguous. The CDR3 covers 13 residues. Trimming cost V 2 bases and J 3 bases, with 5 bases left between them. Per germline, CDR1 MDHEN and CDR2 SYDVKM.